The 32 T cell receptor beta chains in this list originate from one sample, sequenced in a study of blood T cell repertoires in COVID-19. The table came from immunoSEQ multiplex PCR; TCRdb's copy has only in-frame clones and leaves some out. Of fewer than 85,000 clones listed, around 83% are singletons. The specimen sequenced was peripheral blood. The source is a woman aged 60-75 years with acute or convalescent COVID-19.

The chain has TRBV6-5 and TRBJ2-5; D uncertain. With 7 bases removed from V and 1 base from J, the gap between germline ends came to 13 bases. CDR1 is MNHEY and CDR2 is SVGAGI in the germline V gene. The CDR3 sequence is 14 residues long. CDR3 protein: CASKEVRIQETQYF. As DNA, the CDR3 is TGTGCCAGCAAAGAGGTCCGCATCCAAGAGACCCAGTACTTC.

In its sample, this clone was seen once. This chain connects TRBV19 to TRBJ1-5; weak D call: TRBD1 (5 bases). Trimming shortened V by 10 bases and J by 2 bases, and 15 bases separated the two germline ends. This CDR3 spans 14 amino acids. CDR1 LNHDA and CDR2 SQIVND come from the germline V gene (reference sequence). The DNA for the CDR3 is TGTGCCACCGAAAGGGGAATCGGCAATCAGCCCCAGCATTTT. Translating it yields CATERGIGNQPQHF.

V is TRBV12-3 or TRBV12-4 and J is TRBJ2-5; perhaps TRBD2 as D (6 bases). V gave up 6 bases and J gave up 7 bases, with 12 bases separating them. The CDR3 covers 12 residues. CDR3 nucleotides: TGTGCCAGCAGCGCTGCCGGGGGGACCCAGTACTTC. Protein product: CASSAAGGTQYF.

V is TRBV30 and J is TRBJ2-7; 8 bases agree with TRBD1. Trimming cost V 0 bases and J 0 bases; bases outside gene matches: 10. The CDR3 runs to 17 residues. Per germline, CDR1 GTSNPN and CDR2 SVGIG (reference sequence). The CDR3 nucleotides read TGTGCCTGGAGTGTAGGGATCCGACAGGGGCCCTCCTACGAGCAGTACTTC. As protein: CAWSVGIRQGPSYEQYF. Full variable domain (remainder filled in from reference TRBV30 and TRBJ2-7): SQTIHQWPATLVQPVGSPLSLECTVEGTSNPNLYWYRQAAGRGLQLLFYSVGIGQISSEVPQNLSASRPQDRQFILSSKKLLLSDSGFYLCAWSVGIRQGPSYEQYFGPGTRLTVT.

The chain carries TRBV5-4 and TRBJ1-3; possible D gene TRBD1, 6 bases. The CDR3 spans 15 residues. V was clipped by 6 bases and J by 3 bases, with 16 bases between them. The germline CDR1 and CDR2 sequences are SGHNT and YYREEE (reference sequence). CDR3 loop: CASTKRGFGGNTIYF. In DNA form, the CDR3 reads TGTGCCAGCACCAAGAGGGGGTTCGGTGGAAACACCATATATTTT. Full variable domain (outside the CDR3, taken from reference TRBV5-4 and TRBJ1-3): ETGVTQSPTHLIKTRGQQVTLRCSSQSGHNTVSWYQQALGQGPQFIFQYYREEENGRGNFPPRFSGLQFPNYSSELNVNALELDDSALYLCASTKRGFGGNTIYFGEGSWLTVV.

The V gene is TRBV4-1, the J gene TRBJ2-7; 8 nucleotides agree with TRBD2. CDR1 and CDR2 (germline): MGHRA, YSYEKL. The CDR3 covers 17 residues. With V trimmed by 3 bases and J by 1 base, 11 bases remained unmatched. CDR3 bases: TGCGCCAGCAGCCACCCCGGGGGGGGGACGAGTTCCTACGAGCAGTACTTC. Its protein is CASSHPGGGTSSYEQYF.

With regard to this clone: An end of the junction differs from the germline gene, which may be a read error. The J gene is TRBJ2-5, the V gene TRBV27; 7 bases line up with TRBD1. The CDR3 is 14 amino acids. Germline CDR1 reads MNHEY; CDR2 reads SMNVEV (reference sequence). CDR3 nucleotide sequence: TGTGCCAGCCGTTTTAGACAGGGACAAGAGACCCAGTACTTC. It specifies CASRFRQGQETQYF.

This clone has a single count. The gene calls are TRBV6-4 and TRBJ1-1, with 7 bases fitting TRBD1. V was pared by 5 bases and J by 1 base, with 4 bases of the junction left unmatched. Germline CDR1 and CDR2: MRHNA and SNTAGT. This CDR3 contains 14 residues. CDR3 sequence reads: CASSLDRQNTEAFF. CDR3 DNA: TGTGCCAGCAGTTTGGACAGGCAGAACACTGAAGCTTTCTTT.

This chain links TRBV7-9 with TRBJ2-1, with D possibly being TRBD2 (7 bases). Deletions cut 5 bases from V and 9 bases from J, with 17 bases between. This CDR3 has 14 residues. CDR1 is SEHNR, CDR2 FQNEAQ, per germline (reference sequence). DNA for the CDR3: TGTGCCAGCAGCGAGGGACACTCGGGGGGTGAGCAGTTCTTC. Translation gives CASSEGHSGGEQFF.

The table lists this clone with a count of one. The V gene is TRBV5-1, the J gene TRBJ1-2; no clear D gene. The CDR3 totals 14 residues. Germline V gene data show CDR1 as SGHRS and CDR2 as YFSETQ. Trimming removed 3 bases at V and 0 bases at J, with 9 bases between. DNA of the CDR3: TGCGCCAGCAGCTCAGGAGGCACTAACTATGGCTACACCTTC. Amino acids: CASSSGGTNYGYTF.

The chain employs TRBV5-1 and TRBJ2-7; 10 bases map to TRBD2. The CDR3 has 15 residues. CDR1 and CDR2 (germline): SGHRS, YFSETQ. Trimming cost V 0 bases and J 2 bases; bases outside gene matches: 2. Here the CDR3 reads CASSLGLAGTYEQYF. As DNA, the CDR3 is TGCGCCAGCAGCTTGGGACTAGCGGGCACCTACGAGCAGTACTTC.

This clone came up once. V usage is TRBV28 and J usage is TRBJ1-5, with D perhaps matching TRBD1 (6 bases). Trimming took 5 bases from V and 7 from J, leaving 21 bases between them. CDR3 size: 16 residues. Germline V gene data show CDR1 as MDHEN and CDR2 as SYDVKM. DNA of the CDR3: TGTGCCAGCAGTACGATGGGGGTGGGGGCGGGCCAGCCCCAGCATTTT. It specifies CASSTMGVGAGQPQHF.

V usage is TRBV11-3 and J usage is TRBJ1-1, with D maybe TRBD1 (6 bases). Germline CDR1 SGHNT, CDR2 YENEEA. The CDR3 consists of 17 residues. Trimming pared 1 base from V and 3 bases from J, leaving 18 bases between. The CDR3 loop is CASSLATGRGRHTEAFF. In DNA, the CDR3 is TGTGCCAGCAGCTTAGCTACAGGGAGGGGGAGACACACTGAAGCTTTCTTT.

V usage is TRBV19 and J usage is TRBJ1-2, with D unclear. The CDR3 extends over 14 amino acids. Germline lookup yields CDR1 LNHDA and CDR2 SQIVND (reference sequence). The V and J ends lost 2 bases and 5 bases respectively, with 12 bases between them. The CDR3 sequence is CASSIRTGIYGYTF. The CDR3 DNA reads TGTGCCAGTAGTATACGGACTGGGATATATGGCTACACCTTC. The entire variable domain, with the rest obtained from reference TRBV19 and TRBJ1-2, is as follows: DGGITQSPKYLFRKEGQNVTLSCEQNLNHDAMYWYRQDPGQGLRLIYYSQIVNDFQKGDIAEGYSVSREKKESFPLTVTSAQKNPTAFYLCASSIRTGIYGYTFGSGTRLTVV.

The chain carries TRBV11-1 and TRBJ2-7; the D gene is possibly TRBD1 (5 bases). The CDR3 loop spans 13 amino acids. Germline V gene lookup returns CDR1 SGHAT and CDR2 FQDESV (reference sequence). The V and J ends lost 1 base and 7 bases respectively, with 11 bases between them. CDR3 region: CASSLGRAGEQYF. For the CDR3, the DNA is TGTGCCAGCAGCTTAGGCAGGGCAGGGGAGCAGTACTTC.

The CDR3 protein is CASSQELLIPWYEQYF. CDR3 nucleotide sequence: TGCGCCAGCAGCCAAGAGTTACTAATACCTTGGTACGAGCAGTACTTC. The rearrangement uses TRBV4-3 and TRBJ2-7; D is undetermined. CDR1 and CDR2 from the germline V gene are LGHNA and YSLEER. V was clipped by 0 bases and J by 4 bases, with 16 bases between them. CDR3 size: 16 residues.

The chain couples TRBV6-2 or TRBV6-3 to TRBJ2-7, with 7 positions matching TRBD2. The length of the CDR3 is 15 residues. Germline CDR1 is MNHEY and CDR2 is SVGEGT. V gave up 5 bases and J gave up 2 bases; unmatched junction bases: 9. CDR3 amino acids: CASSRASGHTYEQYF. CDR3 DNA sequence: TGTGCCAGCAGTAGAGCTAGCGGACACACCTACGAGCAGTACTTC.

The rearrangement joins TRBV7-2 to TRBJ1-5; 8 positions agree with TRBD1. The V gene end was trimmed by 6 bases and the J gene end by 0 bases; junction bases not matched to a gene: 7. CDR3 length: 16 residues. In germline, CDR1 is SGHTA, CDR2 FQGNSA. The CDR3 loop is CASSYTGGFSNQPQHF. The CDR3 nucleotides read TGTGCCAGCAGTTACACAGGGGGTTTTAGCAATCAGCCCCAGCATTTT.

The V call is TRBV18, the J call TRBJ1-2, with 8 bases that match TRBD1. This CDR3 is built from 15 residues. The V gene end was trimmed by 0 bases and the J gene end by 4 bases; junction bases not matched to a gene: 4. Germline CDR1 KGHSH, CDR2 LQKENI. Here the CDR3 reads CASSPPGQVIYGYTF. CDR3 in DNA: TGTGCCAGCTCACCACCGGGACAGGTTATCTATGGCTACACCTTC.

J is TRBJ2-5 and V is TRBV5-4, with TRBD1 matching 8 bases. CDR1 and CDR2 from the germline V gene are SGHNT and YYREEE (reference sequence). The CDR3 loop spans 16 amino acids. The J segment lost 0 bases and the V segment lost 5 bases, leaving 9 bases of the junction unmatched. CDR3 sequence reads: CASSRPGQANQETQYF. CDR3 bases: TGTGCCAGCAGTCGACCGGGACAGGCTAACCAAGAGACCCAGTACTTC.

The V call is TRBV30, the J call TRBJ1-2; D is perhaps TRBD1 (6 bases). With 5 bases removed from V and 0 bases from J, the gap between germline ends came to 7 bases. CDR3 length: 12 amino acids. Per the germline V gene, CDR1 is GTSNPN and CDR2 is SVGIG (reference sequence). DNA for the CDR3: TGTGCCTGGCGGGACACTAACTATGGCTACACCTTC. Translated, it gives CAWRDTNYGYTF.

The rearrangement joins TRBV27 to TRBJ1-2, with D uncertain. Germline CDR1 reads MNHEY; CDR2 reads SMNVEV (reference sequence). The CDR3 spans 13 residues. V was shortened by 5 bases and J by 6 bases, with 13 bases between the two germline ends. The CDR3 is CASSHGSLDGYTF. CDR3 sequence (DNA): TGTGCCAGCAGTCATGGCAGTCTAGATGGCTACACCTTC.

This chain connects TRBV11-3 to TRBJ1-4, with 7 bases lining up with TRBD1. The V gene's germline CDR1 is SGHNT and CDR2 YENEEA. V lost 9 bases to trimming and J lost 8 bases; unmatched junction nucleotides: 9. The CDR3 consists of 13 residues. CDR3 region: CASRQGLKEKLFF. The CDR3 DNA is TGTGCCAGTAGACAGGGCTTAAAGGAAAAACTGTTTTTT.

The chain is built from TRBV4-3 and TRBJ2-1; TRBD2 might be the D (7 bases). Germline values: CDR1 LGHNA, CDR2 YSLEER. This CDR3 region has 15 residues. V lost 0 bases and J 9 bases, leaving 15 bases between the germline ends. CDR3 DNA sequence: TGCGCCAGCAGCCAAGATGCCGGACTAGGGGGTGAGCAGTTCTTC. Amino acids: CASSQDAGLGGEQFF.

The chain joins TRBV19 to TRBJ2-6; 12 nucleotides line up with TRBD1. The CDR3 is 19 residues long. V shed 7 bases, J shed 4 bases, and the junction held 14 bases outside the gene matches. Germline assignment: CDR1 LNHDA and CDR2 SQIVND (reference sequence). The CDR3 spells CASTTTSGQGATGANVLTF. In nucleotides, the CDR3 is TGTGCCAGTACGACCACCTCGGGACAGGGGGCGACAGGGGCCAACGTCCTGACTTTC.

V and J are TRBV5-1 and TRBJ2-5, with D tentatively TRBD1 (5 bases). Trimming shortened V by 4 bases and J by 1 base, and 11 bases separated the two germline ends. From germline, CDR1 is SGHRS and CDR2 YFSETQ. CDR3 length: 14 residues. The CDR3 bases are TGCGCCAGCAGCACGATGACAGCCCAAGAGACCCAGTACTTC. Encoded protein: CASSTMTAQETQYF.

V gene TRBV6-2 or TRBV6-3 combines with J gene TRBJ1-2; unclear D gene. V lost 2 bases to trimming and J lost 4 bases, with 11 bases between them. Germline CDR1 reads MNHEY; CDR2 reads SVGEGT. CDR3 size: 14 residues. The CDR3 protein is CASSYDRGVYGYTF. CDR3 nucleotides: TGTGCCAGCAGTTACGATCGGGGAGTCTATGGCTACACCTTC.

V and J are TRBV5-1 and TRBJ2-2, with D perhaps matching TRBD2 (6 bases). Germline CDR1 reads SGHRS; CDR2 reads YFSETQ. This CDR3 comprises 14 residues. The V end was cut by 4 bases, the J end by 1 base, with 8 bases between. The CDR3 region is CASSTGLNTGELFF. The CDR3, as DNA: TGCGCCAGCAGCACGGGACTGAACACCGGGGAGCTGTTTTTT.

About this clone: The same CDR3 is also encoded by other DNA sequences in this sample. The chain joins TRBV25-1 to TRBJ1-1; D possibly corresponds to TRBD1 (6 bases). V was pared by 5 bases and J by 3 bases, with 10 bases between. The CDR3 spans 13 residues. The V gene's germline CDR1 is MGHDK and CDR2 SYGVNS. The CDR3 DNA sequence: TGTGCCAGCAGTCGAGGGGGATACACTGAAGCTTTCTTT. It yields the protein CASSRGGYTEAFF.

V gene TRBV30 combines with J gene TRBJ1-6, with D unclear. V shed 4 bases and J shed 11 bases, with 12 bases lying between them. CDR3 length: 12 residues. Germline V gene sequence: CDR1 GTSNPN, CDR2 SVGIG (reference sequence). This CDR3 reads CAWTGGVTPLHF. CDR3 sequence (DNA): TGTGCCTGGACAGGAGGAGTAACACCCCTCCACTTT.

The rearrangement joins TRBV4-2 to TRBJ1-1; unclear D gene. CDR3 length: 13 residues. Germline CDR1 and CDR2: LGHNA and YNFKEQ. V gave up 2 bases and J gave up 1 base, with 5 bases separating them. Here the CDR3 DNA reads TGTGCCAGCAGCCAACAGGAGAACACTGAAGCTTTCTTT. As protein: CASSQQENTEAFF.

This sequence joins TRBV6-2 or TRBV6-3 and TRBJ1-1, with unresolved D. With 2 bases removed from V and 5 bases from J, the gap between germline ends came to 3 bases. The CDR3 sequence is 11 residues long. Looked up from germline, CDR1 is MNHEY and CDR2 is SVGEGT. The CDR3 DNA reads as TGTGCCAGCAGTTACGCGACTGAAGCTTTCTTT. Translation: CASSYATEAFF.